This TCR beta chain appears in the sequencing data of a study of T-cell memory formation after mild COVID-19. Study-level findings and limits: A second wave expanding day 15 to 37 was CD4+-biased; contracting clones were balanced. Some clones that responded were present in memory (sampled pre-infection), which suggests cross-reactive memory joined.

Per the germline V gene, CDR1 is SGHRS and CDR2 is YFSETQ. V was trimmed by 1 base and J by 4 bases, leaving 11 bases between them. The CDR3 extends over 14 amino acids. Details on this clonotype: Its antigen is undetermined.

TCRdb redid the calling of the 5' RACE reads with MiXCR, one entry per CDR3 protein. The table shows roughly 310,000 distinct CDR3 sequences, with more than 15% occurring only once. The receptor was isolated from a young man who had mild COVID-19 (a few samples of this study predate the infection). Cell type and time point are not known. The sequenced material came from PBMCs or a T cell subset sorted from them (not recorded which). The gene calls are TRBV5-1 and TRBJ1-2; D unresolved. The CDR3 is CASSLLGSGYGYTF. The CDR3 DNA sequence: TGCGCCAGCAGCTTGCTAGGGTCGGGCTATGGCTACACCTTC.